The T cell receptor (beta chain) under discussion was sequenced for a study of shared clonotypes between healthy human individuals. At the level of the study: The study drew on a couple of women and a few men aged 18 to 49 as donors.

A note on this clone: As yet, its antigen is unknown.

Study-level findings and limits: A reduction in generation probabilities was seen for non-shared clonotypes relative to those shared by all four donors.

Per the original data handling: ImmunoSEQ gave junction-only sequences without quality scores, so filtering differed. Here immunoSEQ multiplex PCR was the method, and the copy in TCRdb shows in-frame clones only, minus some. V, J and clone size are those of that table, while D and trimming were read from the DNA. The sample carries about 1.5 million clones, roughly 98% recorded once. The sample taken for sequencing was naive CD4+ T cells sorted from blood. As to subset: CD45RA+ positively selected. The sequence was collected from a man aged 25-45 years in good health.

The chain's CDR3 is CSVVASGTGTQYF. The CDR3 DNA reads as TGCAGCGTTGTCGCTAGCGGGACGGGGACCCAGTACTTC. This sequence joins TRBV29-1 and TRBJ2-5, with 9 bases identical to TRBD2. The germline V gene encodes CDR1 SQVTM and CDR2 ANQGSEA. V gave up 4 bases and J gave up 7 bases; unmatched junction bases: 7. The CDR3 extends over 13 amino acids.